This TCR beta chain stems from a study of T cell responses to AZD1222 COVID-19 vaccine. Notes on the study in general: Close to half of spike-specific TCRs reportedly recognize unmutated variant regions. Donors in the cohort were predominantly white British and more often female, and clonal diversity was possibly underestimated. There were vaccine-associated CD4 TCRs across spike, dominant at 160-218 and 743-854.

Sequencing used immunoSEQ multiplex PCR; TCRdb keeps in-frame clones, though not all of them. This table holds about 100,000 clones, around 90% found once. Second-dose groups at about 4 or about 12 weeks were pooled. The V end lost 5 bases, the J end lost 2 bases, and 16 bases lay between the germline ends. Germline CDR1 is SGHAT and CDR2 is FQNNGV. The CDR3 spans 16 residues. A remark on this clone: Its antigen is as yet unknown.

The chain joins TRBV11-2 to TRBJ1-5, with D perhaps TRBD1 (5 bases). The receptor was isolated from an adult who received the AZD1222 COVID-19 vaccine. Sequenced material: peripheral blood, taken 28 days after the second AZD1222 dose. CDR3 residues: CASSPLTGPGNQPQHF. CDR3 coding DNA: TGTGCCAGCAGCCCTCTAACAGGCCCTGGCAATCAGCCCCAGCATTTT.